The 24 T cell receptor beta chains below come from one sample, sequenced in a study of identical twins. TCRdb re-analysed the 5' RACE reads in MiXCR, keeping a single row per CDR3 protein. The top ten clones hold approximately 0.98% of a sample with 450,000 to 500,000 distinct CDR3 sequences, 13% to 15% of them seen once. These same data were also listed under a study on yellow fever vaccine responses in identical twins.

The sequencing input was CD4+ T cells sorted from blood. Every receptor here comes from a young woman in good health.

A few counts support this clonotype. The chain employs TRBV7-2 and TRBJ2-1; D is uncertain. Germline V gene lookup returns CDR1 SGHTA and CDR2 FQGNSA. The CDR3 extends over 14 amino acids. Trimming pared 1 base from V and 3 bases from J, leaving 7 bases between. The CDR3 DNA reads as TGTGCCAGCAGCTTAGTGGGGAACTACAATGAGCAGTTCTTC. Protein sequence: CASSLVGNYNEQFF. Based on the CDR3 plus reference TRBV7-2 and TRBJ2-1, the full variable domain is GAGVSQSPSNKVTEKGKDVELRCDPISGHTALYWYRQSLGQGLEFLIYFQGNSAPDKSGLPSDRFSAERTGGSVSTLTIQRTQQEDSAVYLCASSLVGNYNEQFFGPGTRLTVL.

This clonotype was seen more than once but under ten times. V usage is TRBV7-4 and J usage is TRBJ1-5; D is possibly TRBD1 (5 bases). Per germline, CDR1 SGHVT and CDR2 SQSDAQ. V shed 5 bases and J shed 2 bases, with 10 bases lying between them. This CDR3 has 14 amino acids. The CDR3 nucleotides read TGTGCCAGCAGCCGCCGGGGGGGCAATCAGCCCCAGCATTTT. This encodes CASSRRGGNQPQHF.

The genes are TRBV27 and TRBJ2-2, with D hard to call. There are 13 residues in the CDR3. The V gene lost 4 bases and the J gene lost 7 bases, with 10 bases spanning the gap. Germline V gene data show CDR1 as MNHEY and CDR2 as SMNVEV (reference sequence). CDR3 nucleotides: TGTGCCAGCAGTTCTAATCTTGGCGGGGAGCTGTTTTTT. This translates into CASSSNLGGELFF.

This clonotype appeared a few times. The gene calls are TRBV28 and TRBJ2-4, with D unclear. Trimming pared 5 bases from V and 4 bases from J, leaving 9 bases between. Germline CDR1 and CDR2: MDHEN and SYDVKM. The CDR3 totals 13 residues. CDR3 sequence (DNA): TGTGCCAGCAGTCGACCGCTTAAAAACATTCAGTACTTC. Its protein is CASSRPLKNIQYF. The full variable domain, its missing parts supplied by reference TRBV28 and TRBJ2-4, is DVKVTQSSRYLVKRTGEKVFLECVQDMDHENMFWYRQDPGLGLRLIYFSYDVKMKEKGDIPEGYSVSREKKERFSLILESASTNQTSMYLCASSRPLKNIQYFGAGTRLSVL.

This clonotype was found a few times. The V call is TRBV19, the J call TRBJ2-2; D ambiguous. Looked up from germline, CDR1 is LNHDA and CDR2 is SQIVND (reference sequence). The V end lost 4 bases, the J end lost 4 bases, and 7 bases lay between the germline ends. The CDR3 consists of 13 residues. DNA for the CDR3: TGTGCCAGTAGTACTGACACCACCGGGGAGCTGTTTTTT. It codes for CASSTDTTGELFF.

This clonotype was counted only a few times. V is TRBV6-5 and J is TRBJ1-1; 7 bases map to TRBD1. Germline V gives CDR1 MNHEY, CDR2 SVGAGI. This CDR3 region has 16 residues. Trimming took 4 bases from V and 4 from J; bases not matched to a gene: 12. CDR3 nucleotide sequence: TGTGCCAGCAGTTCCCGTACGGCCGAGGGGGCCACTGAAGCTTTCTTT. Protein sequence: CASSSRTAEGATEAFF.

The table lists this clonotype with a few counts. The chain recombines TRBV20-1 with TRBJ2-3; 8 bases line up with TRBD2. The germline CDR1 and CDR2 sequences are DFQATT and SNEGSKA (reference sequence). V dropped 1 base and J dropped 0; count of bases not matched to a gene: 3. This CDR3 region has 15 residues. CDR3 nucleotide sequence: TGCAGTGCTAGAGGTCTAGCGGGCAGCACAGATACGCAGTATTTT. Its translation: CSARGLAGSTDTQYF.

The genes are TRBV3-1 and TRBJ1-2; D may be TRBD1 (6 bases). Trimming left V 0 bases short and J 3 bases short, with 11 bases between. The CDR3 covers 15 residues. Germline V CDR1 and CDR2: LGHDT, YNNKEL (reference sequence). The CDR3 DNA follows: TGTGCCAGCAGCCAAGATTCTCCAGGGGACTATGGCTACACCTTC. Encoded protein: CASSQDSPGDYGYTF.

The chain has TRBV6-1 and TRBJ1-1; D gene unclear. Per germline, CDR1 MNHNS and CDR2 SASEGT. The germline V and J ends were trimmed by 8 bases and 2 bases, with 12 bases remaining between them. The CDR3 length is 13 residues. DNA of the CDR3: TGTGCCAGCTCATATCGGATCAACACTGAAGCTTTCTTT. It yields the protein CASSYRINTEAFF.

The CDR3 DNA reads TGCAGTGCTATCCCCGGGACAGGGACCTACAATGAGCAGTTCTTC. Translating it yields CSAIPGTGTYNEQFF. This rearrangement joins TRBV20-1 to TRBJ2-1; TRBD1 matches 9 bases. Germline V lookup: CDR1 DFQATT, CDR2 SNEGSKA (reference sequence). The CDR3 has 15 residues. V dropped 4 bases and J dropped 2; count of bases not matched to a gene: 6.

The J gene is TRBJ1-6, the V gene TRBV2; TRBD1 is a possible D gene (5 bases). The CDR3 is 15 amino acids. The ends were cut back, 7 bases at V and 7 bases at J, with 17 bases in the middle. Germline V gene data show CDR1 as SNHLY and CDR2 as FYNNEI. The CDR3 is CASTLRDLGNSPLHF. For the CDR3, the DNA is TGTGCCAGCACTTTGAGGGACCTCGGGAATTCACCCCTCCACTTT. Looking up the rest from reference TRBV2 and TRBJ1-6 gives the full variable domain: EPEVTQTPSHQVTQMGQEVILRCVPISNHLYFYWYRQILGQKVEFLVSFYNNEISEKSEIFDDQFSVERPDGSNFTLKIRSTKLEDSAMYFCASTLRDLGNSPLHFGNGTRLTVT.

The rearrangement joins TRBV10-3 to TRBJ2-5, with a tentative D call TRBD1 (6 bases). The CDR3 sequence is 14 residues long. Trimming took 0 bases from V and 9 from J, leaving 14 bases between them. Per the germline V gene, CDR1 is ENHRY and CDR2 is SYGVKD. The CDR3 bases are TGTGCCATCAGTGAGTCGGACGGCGCAGGGGCCCAGTACTTC. This encodes CAISESDGAGAQYF.

This sequence joins TRBV5-1 and TRBJ2-1; 7 bases map to TRBD2. This CDR3 is 16 amino acids long. Looked up from germline, CDR1 is SGHRS and CDR2 is YFSETQ. V was clipped by 2 bases and J by 0 bases; unmatched bases: 5. The CDR3 protein is CASSFLSGNSYNEQFF. Here the CDR3 DNA reads TGCGCCAGCAGCTTCCTGAGCGGGAACTCCTACAATGAGCAGTTCTTC.

The chain uses TRBV5-1 and TRBJ2-2; possible D gene TRBD1, 6 bases. From germline, CDR1 is SGHRS and CDR2 YFSETQ. The CDR3 totals 14 residues. Trimming took 4 bases from V and 7 from J, leaving 14 bases between them. DNA for the CDR3: TGCGCCAGCAGCCCGCAGGGGTTAGGCGGGGAGCTGTTTTTT. Its translation: CASSPQGLGGELFF.

This clonotype was recorded at least ten times. This chain connects TRBV2 to TRBJ2-4; 7 bases are shared with TRBD2. The CDR3 runs to 12 residues. Germline V gives CDR1 SNHLY, CDR2 FYNNEI. After removal of 8 bases from V and 7 bases from J, the junction contained 5 bases not matched to a gene. CDR3 in DNA: TGTGCCAGCGACAGCGGGAACAACATTCAGTACTTC. Encoded protein: CASDSGNNIQYF.

The rearrangement joins TRBV2 to TRBJ2-6; 7 bases agree with TRBD2. The ends lost 5 bases at V and 0 bases at J; junction bases unmatched: 7. CDR1 is SNHLY, CDR2 FYNNEI, per germline. This CDR3 comprises 17 residues. CDR3 sequence: CASSLSGVSSGANVLTF. As DNA, the CDR3 is TGTGCCAGCAGTCTAAGCGGGGTCAGCTCTGGGGCCAACGTCCTGACTTTC.

This chain links TRBV28 with TRBJ2-7, with 7 bases matching TRBD1. The CDR3 is 14 amino acids. Germline V lookup: CDR1 MDHEN, CDR2 SYDVKM. With 5 bases clipped from V and 3 bases from J, the junction kept 7 bases outside the gene matches. The CDR3 DNA sequence: TGTGCCAGCAGTCGTCTCAGGGGGAACTACGAGCAGTACTTC. The encoded protein is CASSRLRGNYEQYF.

With regard to this clonotype: A much larger clone sits a single nucleotide away, making a read error possible. The J gene is TRBJ2-7, the V gene TRBV7-9, with a tentative D call TRBD1 (6 bases). The CDR3 has 15 amino acids. Germline V gene data show CDR1 as SEHNR and CDR2 as FQNEAQ (reference sequence). V dropped 1 base and J dropped 9 bases, with 19 bases sitting between them. CDR3 DNA: TGTGCCAGCAGCTTAGGATCTTCCAGCGTAGGGGGGCAGTACTTC. Translating gives CASSLGSSSVGGQYF.

The V call is TRBV7-6, the J call TRBJ2-1; D is undetermined. Germline CDR1 SGHVS, CDR2 FNYEAQ. V shed 8 bases and J shed 8 bases, with 10 bases lying between them. CDR3 length: 11 amino acids. CDR3 sequence: CASGNNYEQFF. The CDR3 DNA reads as TGTGCCAGCGGGAACAACTATGAGCAGTTCTTC.

This clonotype was detected only a few times. V gene TRBV5-1 combines with J gene TRBJ2-2, with TRBD1 as a possible D gene (5 bases). The CDR3 length is 13 residues. V was trimmed by 4 bases and J by 7 bases, leaving 11 bases between them. CDR1 and CDR2 from the germline V gene are SGHRS and YFSETQ. The CDR3 loop is CASSPPQGGELFF. The CDR3 nucleotides read TGCGCCAGCAGCCCCCCCCAGGGCGGGGAGCTGTTTTTT.

The chain recombines TRBV6-2 or TRBV6-3 with TRBJ2-2, with 9 bases that match TRBD1. This CDR3 is built from 13 residues. V was pared by 8 bases and J by 4 bases, with 2 bases of the junction left unmatched. Germline CDR1 MNHEY, CDR2 SVGEGT. This CDR3 reads CASRDRVTGELFF. The CDR3 DNA reads as TGTGCCAGCCGGGACAGGGTCACCGGGGAGCTGTTTTTT.

Of note for this clonotype: Just one base apart from a much larger clone, this may be a read error. The V gene is TRBV2, the J gene TRBJ2-3, with D hard to call. The CDR3 length is 14 residues. V lost 8 bases to trimming and J lost 6 bases, with 18 bases between them. The germline V gene encodes CDR1 SNHLY and CDR2 FYNNEI. The CDR3 here is CASVVRSFVDTQYF. The CDR3 DNA follows: TGTGCCAGCGTCGTAAGGAGCTTTGTGGATACGCAGTATTTT. Together with reference TRBV2 and TRBJ2-3, the CDR3 gives the full variable domain: EPEVTQTPSHQVTQMGQEVILRCVPISNHLYFYWYRQILGQKVEFLVSFYNNEISEKSEIFDDQFSVERPDGSNFTLKIRSTKLEDSAMYFCASVVRSFVDTQYFGPGTRLTVL.

The chain links TRBV7-9 to TRBJ2-1; D perhaps matches TRBD2 (6 bases). Germline V gene lookup returns CDR1 SEHNR and CDR2 FQNEAQ (reference sequence). Trimming cost V 10 bases and J 0 bases, with 13 bases left between them. The CDR3 is 14 residues long. The CDR3 coding sequence is TGTGCCACCACTAGCCCCAGCTCCTACAATGAGCAGTTCTTC. Residues: CATTSPSSYNEQFF.

Only a few counts were recorded for this clonotype. J is TRBJ2-2 and V is TRBV5-1; TRBD1 aligns across 8 bases. In germline, CDR1 is SGHRS, CDR2 YFSETQ. CDR3 length equals 15 residues. Germline trimming cut 2 bases from V and 6 bases from J; bases unmatched to any gene: 6. In DNA, the CDR3 is TGCGCCAGCAGCTTCGGACAGGGACAGGCCGGGGAGCTGTTTTTT. This sequence encodes CASSFGQGQAGELFF. Using reference TRBV5-1 and TRBJ2-2 for the parts outside the CDR3, the full variable domain is KAGVTQTPRYLIKTRGQQVTLSCSPISGHRSVSWYQQTPGQGLQFLFEYFSETQRNKGNFPGRFSGRQFSNSRSEMNVSTLELGDSALYLCASSFGQGQAGELFFGEGSRLTVL.